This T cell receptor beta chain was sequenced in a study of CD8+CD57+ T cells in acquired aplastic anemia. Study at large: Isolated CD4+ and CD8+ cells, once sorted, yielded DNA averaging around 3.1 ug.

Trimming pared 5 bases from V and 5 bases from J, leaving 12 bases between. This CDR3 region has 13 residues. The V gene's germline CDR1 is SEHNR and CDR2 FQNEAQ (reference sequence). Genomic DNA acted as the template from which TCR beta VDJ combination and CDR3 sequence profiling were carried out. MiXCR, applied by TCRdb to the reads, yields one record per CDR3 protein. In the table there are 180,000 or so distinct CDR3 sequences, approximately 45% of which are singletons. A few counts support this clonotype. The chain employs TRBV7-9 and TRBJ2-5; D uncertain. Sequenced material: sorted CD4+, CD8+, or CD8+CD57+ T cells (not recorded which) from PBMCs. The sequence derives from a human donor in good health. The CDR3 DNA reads TGTGCCAGCAGCAAATACCCCCAGGAGACCCAGTACTTC. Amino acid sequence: CASSKYPQETQYF. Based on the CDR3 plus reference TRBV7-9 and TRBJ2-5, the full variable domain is DTGVSQNPRHKITKRGQNVTFRCDPISEHNRLYWYRQTLGQGPEFLTYFQNEAQLEKSRLLSDRFSAERPKGSFSTLEIQRTEQGDSAMYLCASSKYPQETQYFGPGTRLLVL.